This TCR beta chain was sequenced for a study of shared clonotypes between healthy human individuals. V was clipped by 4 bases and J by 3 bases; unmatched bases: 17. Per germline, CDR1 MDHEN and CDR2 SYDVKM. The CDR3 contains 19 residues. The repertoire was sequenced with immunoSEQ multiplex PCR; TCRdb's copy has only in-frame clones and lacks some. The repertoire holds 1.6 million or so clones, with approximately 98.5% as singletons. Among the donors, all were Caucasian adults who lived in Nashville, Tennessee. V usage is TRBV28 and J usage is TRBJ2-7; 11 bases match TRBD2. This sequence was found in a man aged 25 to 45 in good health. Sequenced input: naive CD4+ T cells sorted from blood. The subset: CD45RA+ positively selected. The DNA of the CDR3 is TGTGCCAGCAGTTATACCCTAAGACTAGCGGGGAGCTCGATCTACGAGCAGTACTTC. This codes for CASSYTLRLAGSSIYEQYF.